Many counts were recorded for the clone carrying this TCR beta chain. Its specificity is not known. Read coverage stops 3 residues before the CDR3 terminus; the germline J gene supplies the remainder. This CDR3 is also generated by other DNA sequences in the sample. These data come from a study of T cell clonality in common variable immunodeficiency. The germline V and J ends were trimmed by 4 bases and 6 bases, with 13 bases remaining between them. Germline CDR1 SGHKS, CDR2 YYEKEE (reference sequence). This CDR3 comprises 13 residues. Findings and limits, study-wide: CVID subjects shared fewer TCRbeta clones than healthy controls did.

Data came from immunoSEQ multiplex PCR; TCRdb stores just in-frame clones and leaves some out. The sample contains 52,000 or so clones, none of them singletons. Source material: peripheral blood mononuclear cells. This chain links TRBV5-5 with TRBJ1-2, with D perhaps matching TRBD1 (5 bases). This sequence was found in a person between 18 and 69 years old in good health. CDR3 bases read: TGTGCCAGCAGCCCTACAGGAGAAGATGGC. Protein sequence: CASSPTGEDG. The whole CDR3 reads CASSPTGEDGYTF.